One and the same sample provided the 27 T cell receptor beta chains below, sequenced in a study of blood T cell repertoires in COVID-19. Generated by immunoSEQ multiplex PCR, the TCRdb table keeps only in-frame clones and is missing some. The table lists more than 40,000 clones, about 81% of them singletons. Sequenced sample: peripheral blood. Every receptor here comes from a man aged 45-65 years with acute or convalescent COVID-19.

The genes are TRBV15 and TRBJ2-1; maybe TRBD2 (6 bases). This CDR3 has 14 amino acids. Germline CDR1 is LNHNV and CDR2 is YYDKDF (reference sequence). The germline V and J ends were trimmed by 5 bases and 7 bases, with 15 bases remaining between them. CDR3 coding DNA: TGTGCCACCAGCGAGACGGGGGAACTGAATGAGCAGTTCTTC. Translation gives CATSETGELNEQFF.

The rearrangement uses TRBV7-9 and TRBJ1-4; D perhaps matches TRBD1 (6 bases). Trimming pared 1 base from V and 8 bases from J, leaving 8 bases between. Per the germline V gene, CDR1 is SEHNR and CDR2 is FQNEAQ (reference sequence). CDR3 length: 13 residues. The CDR3 loop reads CASSLGQGEKLFF. The CDR3 DNA reads as TGTGCCAGCAGCTTAGGGCAGGGGGAAAAACTGTTTTTT.

The gene calls are TRBV11-2 and TRBJ2-6; 8 nucleotides align to TRBD1. V shed 2 bases, J shed 0 bases, and the junction held 9 bases outside the gene matches. Germline V gene sequence: CDR1 SGHAT, CDR2 FQNNGV. CDR3 size: 19 residues. DNA for the CDR3: TGTGCCAGCAGCTTATTAGGACAGGGTACCATCTCTGGGGCCAACGTCCTGACTTTC. Protein sequence: CASSLLGQGTISGANVLTF.

The chain has TRBV20-1 and TRBJ1-1, with D hard to call. Germline V lookup: CDR1 DFQATT, CDR2 SNEGSKA (reference sequence). Trimming shortened V by 6 bases and J by 1 base, and 6 bases separated the two germline ends. The CDR3 sequence is 11 residues long. CDR3 amino acids: CSAAGNTEAFF. As DNA, the CDR3 is TGCAGTGCCGCAGGGAACACTGAAGCTTTCTTT.

This chain joins TRBV27 and TRBJ2-1; 7 nucleotides agree with TRBD2. The CDR3 runs to 15 residues. With V trimmed by 1 base and J by 9 bases, 9 bases remained unmatched. Germline V CDR1 and CDR2: MNHEY, SMNVEV (reference sequence). DNA of the CDR3: TGTGCCAGCAGTTTATGGGCGGGAGATCGGGGTGAGCAGTTCTTC. It codes for CASSLWAGDRGEQFF.

The genes are TRBV11-2 and TRBJ2-1, with 14 bases aligning to TRBD2. With 5 bases clipped from V and 4 bases from J, the junction kept 10 bases outside the gene matches. Germline CDR1 and CDR2: SGHAT and FQNNGV. This CDR3 has 18 amino acids. CDR3 coding DNA: TGTGCCAGCAGCCTTCCCGGGACTAGCGGGAGAGGGTACAATGAGCAGTTCTTC. This gives the protein CASSLPGTSGRGYNEQFF.

The chain recombines TRBV27 with TRBJ2-1, with 8 bases fitting TRBD1. Germline CDR1 MNHEY, CDR2 SMNVEV (reference sequence). V lost 4 bases, J lost 1 base, and 6 bases stayed unmatched. The CDR3 runs 16 residues. CDR3 in DNA: TGTGCCAGCAGTTCCATCGACAGGGGATCCTACAATGAGCAGTTCTTC. Its translation is CASSSIDRGSYNEQFF.

The CDR3 region is CASRTTGQGHEKLFF. CDR3 nucleotides: TGTGCCAGCAGGACCACGGGACAGGGCCATGAAAAACTGTTTTTT. The chain joins TRBV6-5 to TRBJ1-4; 9 bases align to TRBD1. The ends lost 6 bases at V and 6 bases at J; junction bases unmatched: 8. CDR3 length equals 15 residues. Per germline, CDR1 MNHEY and CDR2 SVGAGI.

The genes are TRBV7-9 and TRBJ2-7, with D perhaps matching TRBD1 (6 bases). The CDR3 is 14 amino acids. V lost 3 bases and J lost 3, with 12 bases in between. Germline values: CDR1 SEHNR, CDR2 FQNEAQ (reference sequence). DNA of the CDR3: TGTGCCAGCAGCTTCGGGCAGGGGTACTACGAGCAGTACTTC. It is translated as CASSFGQGYYEQYF.

This clone was seen only once. V gene TRBV29-1 combines with J gene TRBJ1-3; D gene unclear. CDR1 is SQVTM, CDR2 ANQGSEA, per germline. The CDR3 runs 12 residues. Trimming took off 5 bases at V and 7 bases at J, with 12 bases between the two ends. The DNA for the CDR3 is TGCAGCGTTCGGGAGGGAATCAACACCATATATTTT. This sequence encodes CSVREGINTIYF.

The chain employs TRBV2 and TRBJ2-5; possible D gene TRBD2, 6 bases. Germline lookup yields CDR1 SNHLY and CDR2 FYNNEI. The CDR3 extends over 15 amino acids. Trimming left V 1 base short and J 3 bases short, with 12 bases between. The CDR3: CASSEDRAGKETQYF. The CDR3 nucleotides read TGTGCCAGCAGTGAAGACCGGGCGGGGAAAGAGACCCAGTACTTC.

The V and J genes are TRBV5-1 and TRBJ2-5; 8 nucleotides line up with TRBD1. The CDR3 extends over 16 amino acids. Trimming cost V 4 bases and J 2 bases; bases outside gene matches: 10. The germline CDR1 and CDR2 sequences are SGHRS and YFSETQ. The CDR3 DNA reads as TGCGCCAGCAGCACCTGGGACAGGACGCCTCAAGAGACCCAGTACTTC. Translation: CASSTWDRTPQETQYF.

The chain joins TRBV7-3 to TRBJ1-2; 7 nucleotides line up with TRBD1. Looked up from germline, CDR1 is SGHTA and CDR2 is FQGTGA. With V trimmed by 5 bases and J by 4 bases, 7 bases remained unmatched. This CDR3 spans 14 amino acids. DNA of the CDR3: TGTGCCAGCAGCAGTCCGGGACAGTTCTATGGCTACACCTTC. Amino acid sequence: CASSSPGQFYGYTF.

The chain employs TRBV11-2 and TRBJ2-7; TRBD1 matches at 8 bases. The CDR3 totals 15 residues. Germline CDR1 reads SGHAT; CDR2 reads FQNNGV. V shed 4 bases and J 3 bases; nucleotides not matched to a gene: 8. Here the CDR3 DNA reads TGTGCCAGCAGCTACTCCAGGGGGCCCAACTACGAGCAGTACTTC. Its protein is CASSYSRGPNYEQYF.

The gene calls are TRBV7-6 and TRBJ2-1; perhaps TRBD2 as D (7 bases). The CDR3 is 17 amino acids. Germline lookup yields CDR1 SGHVS and CDR2 FNYEAQ. The V end was cut by 1 base, the J end by 6 bases, with 19 bases between. The CDR3 DNA follows: TGTGCCAGCAGCTTAGGGAGGGGGGGGGACGCCCCCAATGAGCAGTTCTTC. It codes for CASSLGRGGDAPNEQFF.

V and J are TRBV2 and TRBJ1-2, with 9 bases lining up with TRBD1. The V segment lost 8 bases and the J segment 4 bases; nucleotides outside the gene matches: 11. The germline gives CDR1 SNHLY, CDR2 FYNNEI. The CDR3 loop spans 15 amino acids. The CDR3 DNA reads as TGTGCCAGCTCCCCCTCCTGGGACAGGGCCTATGGCTACACCTTC. Translation: CASSPSWDRAYGYTF.

V usage is TRBV9 and J usage is TRBJ2-1; 8 bases match TRBD1. Looked up from germline, CDR1 is SGDLS and CDR2 is YYNGEE. Trimming cost V 2 bases and J 7 bases; bases outside gene matches: 5. This CDR3 is built from 14 residues. DNA for the CDR3: TGTGCCAGCAGCGTGAGGACAGGGAGGAATGAGCAGTTCTTC. Translated: CASSVRTGRNEQFF.

V gene TRBV29-1 combines with J gene TRBJ1-4, with TRBD1 as a possible D gene (5 bases). The CDR3 contains 12 residues. Trimming removed 4 bases from V and 6 bases from J, with 9 bases in between. Germline assignment: CDR1 SQVTM and CDR2 ANQGSEA. The CDR3 loop is CSVATAHEKLFF. The CDR3 nucleotides are TGCAGCGTTGCGACAGCTCATGAAAAACTGTTTTTT.

This chain's CDR3 is CASSEMVGGPPHEQYF. The DNA for the CDR3 is TGCGCCAGCAGTGAGATGGTAGGGGGCCCCCCCCACGAGCAGTACTTC. The V call is TRBV10-1, the J call TRBJ2-7; 7 bases agree with TRBD1. This CDR3 is built from 16 residues. J was trimmed by 5 bases and V by 2 bases; bases with no gene match: 12. CDR1 is WNHNN and CDR2 is SYGVQD in the germline V gene (reference sequence).

The chain employs TRBV5-1 and TRBJ2-7, with TRBD2 matching 12 bases. Germline CDR1 SGHRS, CDR2 YFSETQ. V lost 3 bases to trimming and J lost 3 bases; unmatched junction nucleotides: 4. This CDR3 contains 15 residues. The CDR3 DNA sequence: TGCGCCAGCAGCTCCGGACTAGCGGGATTCTACGAGCAGTACTTC. Protein sequence: CASSSGLAGFYEQYF.

The chain uses TRBV28 and TRBJ2-5; the match to TRBD2 covers 8 bases. The CDR3 totals 14 residues. V was clipped by 5 bases and J by 3 bases; unmatched bases: 5. Germline V CDR1 and CDR2: MDHEN, SYDVKM. The CDR3: CASSITSGEETQYF. The CDR3 region has the DNA TGTGCCAGCAGTATTACTAGCGGAGAAGAGACCCAGTACTTC.

The J gene is TRBJ1-3, the V gene TRBV13; D is undetermined. The germline CDR1 and CDR2 sequences are PRHDT and FYEKMQ (reference sequence). The ends were cut back, 1 base at V and 4 bases at J, with 5 bases in the middle. The CDR3 totals 13 residues. CDR3 amino acids: CASSLDRGNTIYF. The CDR3 nucleotides are TGTGCCAGCAGCTTAGATCGGGGAAACACCATATATTTT. Full variable domain (remainder filled in from reference TRBV13 and TRBJ1-3): AAGVIQSPRHLIKEKRETATLKCYPIPRHDTVYWYQQGPGQDPQFLISFYEKMQSDKGSIPDRFSAQQFSDYHSELNMSSLELGDSALYFCASSLDRGNTIYFGEGSWLTVV.

The genes are TRBV4-2 and TRBJ2-2; D not certain. V was shortened by 0 bases and J by 0 bases, with 14 bases between the two germline ends. Germline CDR1 reads LGHNA; CDR2 reads YNFKEQ. CDR3 size: 18 residues. The CDR3 region is CASSQDIVGGSNTGELFF. The CDR3 DNA is TGTGCCAGCAGCCAAGATATTGTTGGCGGATCGAACACCGGGGAGCTGTTTTTT.

In nucleotides, the CDR3 is TGTGCCAGTAGTATTGCGGACAGGGGATTCGGGAGCTCCTACAATGAGCAGTTCTTC. The encoded protein is CASSIADRGFGSSYNEQFF. The chain recombines TRBV19 with TRBJ2-1; TRBD1 matches at 9 bases. V lost 3 bases, J lost 0 bases, and 12 bases stayed unmatched. Germline lookup yields CDR1 LNHDA and CDR2 SQIVND (reference sequence). This CDR3 spans 19 amino acids. Together with reference TRBV19 and TRBJ2-1, the CDR3 gives the full variable domain: DGGITQSPKYLFRKEGQNVTLSCEQNLNHDAMYWYRQDPGQGLRLIYYSQIVNDFQKGDIAEGYSVSREKKESFPLTVTSAQKNPTAFYLCASSIADRGFGSSYNEQFFGPGTRLTVL.

The DNA of the CDR3 is TGTGCCAGCAGTTTACGGCCAGGGGCCTACGAGCAGTACTTC. Protein: CASSLRPGAYEQYF. The chain carries TRBV27 and TRBJ2-7; D is perhaps TRBD1 (6 bases). The germline gives CDR1 MNHEY, CDR2 SMNVEV (reference sequence). The CDR3 loop spans 14 amino acids. Deletions cut 2 bases from V and 2 bases from J, with 10 bases between.

The count of this clone is one. The chain employs TRBV9 and TRBJ1-5; 10 nucleotides match TRBD1. V lost 3 bases, J lost 2 bases, and 2 bases stayed unmatched. From germline, CDR1 is SGDLS and CDR2 YYNGEE. This CDR3 contains 15 residues. The CDR3 coding sequence is TGTGCCAGCAGCGCAGGACAGGGGGGCAATCAGCCCCAGCATTTT. Its translation: CASSAGQGGNQPQHF.

J is TRBJ1-1 and V is TRBV7-3; TRBD1 might be the D (5 bases). CDR3 size: 16 residues. CDR1 is SGHTA, CDR2 FQGTGA, per germline. Deletions cut 5 bases from V and 4 bases from J, with 20 bases between. As DNA, the CDR3 is TGTGCCAGCAGCCCTTCCGCGGGGCGGGGGAGCACTGAAGCTTTCTTT. It is translated as CASSPSAGRGSTEAFF.